Each of the 5 T cell receptor beta chains below was sequenced from the same sample in a study of T cells in Graves' hyperthyroidism and ophthalmopathy. The CDR3 regions of TCR beta were amplified from RNA transcripts. TCR CDR3 underwent first-round RT-PCR with the HTBI primer set. Each CDR3 protein gets one entry after TCRdb re-called the multiplex PCR reads with MiXCR. The sample has more than 500,000 distinct CDR3 sequences; about 14% are singletons. Sequencing was performed on blood. The receptor source for this set is a woman aged 40 to 55 with Graves' hyperthyroidism.

The sample holds many counts of this clonotype. The CDR3 spells CASSSSDSNEKLFF. The DNA for the CDR3 is TGTGCCAGCAGTTCGTCCGACAGTAATGAAAAACTGTTTTTT. The chain links TRBV27 to TRBJ1-4, with a possible D match to TRBD1 (5 bases). V was shortened by 4 bases and J by 4 bases, with 10 bases between the two germline ends. Germline V gene data show CDR1 as MNHEY and CDR2 as SMNVEV (reference sequence). The CDR3 has 14 residues.

This clonotype was seen a handful of times. V usage is TRBV18 and J usage is TRBJ2-1, with 8 bases matching TRBD1. Per the germline V gene, CDR1 is KGHSH and CDR2 is LQKENI. The CDR3 extends over 15 amino acids. After removal of 3 bases from V and 5 bases from J, the junction contained 6 bases not matched to a gene. Written as DNA, the CDR3 is TGTGCCAGCTCACCCCCGGGACAGGCCAACAATGAGCAGTTCTTC. It specifies CASSPPGQANNEQFF.

In its sample, this clonotype was seen many times. The gene calls are TRBV30 and TRBJ1-5, with D unclear. The CDR3 is made up of 13 amino acids. Trimming left V 2 bases short and J 3 bases short, with 8 bases between. Germline lookup yields CDR1 GTSNPN and CDR2 SVGIG (reference sequence). The CDR3: CAWSMAYNQPQHF. DNA of the CDR3: TGTGCCTGGAGTATGGCCTACAATCAGCCCCAGCATTTT.

This clonotype was counted at least ten times. CDR3 sequence reads: CSAKLATASTDTQYF. The CDR3 coding sequence is TGCAGTGCTAAACTGGCGACAGCTAGCACAGATACGCAGTATTTT. The chain recombines TRBV20-1 with TRBJ2-3, with D maybe TRBD1 (5 bases). Germline CDR1 reads DFQATT; CDR2 reads SNEGSKA (reference sequence). V was trimmed by 4 bases and J by 0 bases, leaving 14 bases between them. The CDR3 totals 15 residues.

This clonotype has ten or more counts. The rearrangement uses TRBV2 and TRBJ1-2; D gene unclear. Per the germline V gene, CDR1 is SNHLY and CDR2 is FYNNEI. The CDR3 extends over 11 amino acids. V was shortened by 0 bases and J by 8 bases, with 4 bases between the two germline ends. The CDR3 sequence: CASSEAGGYTF. CDR3 nucleotide sequence: TGTGCCAGCAGTGAAGCAGGAGGCTACACCTTC.